Below, 10 T cell receptor beta chains from the same sample are listed, as sequenced in a study of cytomegalovirus exposure and HLA in healthy donors. This PCR relied on a set of 60 Vbeta primers and 13 Jbeta primers. Clones were sequenced by immunoSEQ multiplex PCR, and TCRdb holds only the in-frame ones, with some missing. The data show approximately 160,000 clones, 65% to 80% seen once. The specimen sequenced was PBMCs. The source of these receptors is a woman aged 25-40 years in good health and CMV-seronegative.

A few counts support this clone. The chain employs TRBV30 and TRBJ1-3, with 7 bases that match TRBD1. V trimming: 3 bases; J trimming: 4 bases; junction bases outside the gene matches: 0. Germline V gene data show CDR1 as GTSNPN and CDR2 as SVGIG (reference sequence). This CDR3 contains 12 residues. This chain's CDR3 is CAWRTGGNTIYF. As DNA, the CDR3 is TGTGCCTGGAGGACAGGGGGAAACACCATATATTTT.

This clone appeared a few times. J is TRBJ1-2 and V is TRBV15; no definite D call. V lost 1 base to trimming and J lost 5 bases, with 17 bases between them. This CDR3 has 16 amino acids. The V gene's germline CDR1 is LNHNV and CDR2 YYDKDF (reference sequence). Written as DNA, the CDR3 is TGTGCCACCAGCAGAGTCGGGGTGGGCTTCGTATATGGCTACACCTTC. Translated: CATSRVGVGFVYGYTF.

J is TRBJ1-6 and V is TRBV2; 9 nucleotides align to TRBD1. The CDR3 loop spans 14 amino acids. V was clipped by 7 bases and J by 10 bases; unmatched bases: 8. The germline gives CDR1 SNHLY, CDR2 FYNNEI. The chain's CDR3 is CASISDRGNSPLHF. The CDR3, as DNA: TGTGCCAGCATCTCGGACAGGGGAAACTCACCCCTCCACTTT.

This sequence joins TRBV19 and TRBJ1-2, with D unresolved. The germline gives CDR1 LNHDA, CDR2 SQIVND (reference sequence). V was pared by 1 base and J by 2 bases, with 11 bases between. The CDR3 consists of 15 residues. The CDR3 coding sequence is TGTGCCAGTAGTATAGCTTGGCAGACAAACTATGGCTACACCTTC. Residues: CASSIAWQTNYGYTF.

The rearrangement links TRBV25-1 to TRBJ1-4; 8 bases are a match to TRBD1. Per germline, CDR1 MGHDK and CDR2 SYGVNS. The CDR3 length is 15 residues. Trimming removed 6 bases from V and 8 bases from J; junction bases left unmatched: 11. The CDR3 DNA reads TGTGCCAGCAGCCATTGGGGACAGGACGGGGAAAAACTGTTTTTT. This sequence encodes CASSHWGQDGEKLFF.

The V gene is TRBV5-6, the J gene TRBJ2-5, with 8 positions matching TRBD1. Germline V lookup: CDR1 SGHDT, CDR2 YYEEEE. Unmatched junction bases numbered 1, after V lost 2 bases and J lost 1 base. The CDR3 consists of 14 residues. The CDR3, as DNA: TGTGCCAGCAGCTTTGGGACAGGCCAAGAGACCCAGTACTTC. This translates into CASSFGTGQETQYF.

The rearrangement uses TRBV7-3 and TRBJ2-1; 7 bases align to TRBD2. Trimming cost V 5 bases and J 2 bases; bases outside gene matches: 6. CDR3 length: 15 amino acids. Germline V gives CDR1 SGHTA, CDR2 FQGTGA. CDR3 nucleotides: TGTGCCAGCAGCGCGCTGGGGGGGGCCTACAATGAGCAGTTCTTC. This translates into CASSALGGAYNEQFF.

This chain links TRBV10-1 with TRBJ2-5; 7 nucleotides align to TRBD1. CDR1 is WNHNN, CDR2 SYGVQD, per germline (reference sequence). The ends lost 3 bases at V and 4 bases at J; junction bases unmatched: 2. This CDR3 contains 13 residues. DNA for the CDR3: TGCGCCAGCAGTGACGGACAGGCAGAGACCCAGTACTTC. It translates to CASSDGQAETQYF.

This chain links TRBV4-1 with TRBJ1-5, with no clear D. The V and J ends lost 0 bases and 3 bases respectively, with 9 bases between them. Germline values: CDR1 MGHRA, CDR2 YSYEKL. CDR3 length: 15 residues. The CDR3 sequence: CASSQDRGFNQPQHF. The CDR3 nucleotides read TGCGCCAGCAGCCAAGATCGGGGATTCAATCAGCCCCAGCATTTT.

A few counts support this clone. The CDR3 region is CASTGTVNTEAFF. CDR3 sequence (DNA): TGTGCCAGCACCGGGACAGTAAACACTGAAGCTTTCTTT. The chain uses TRBV6-1 and TRBJ1-1; TRBD1 matches at 7 bases. The CDR3 is 13 residues long. V dropped 7 bases and J dropped 2; count of bases not matched to a gene: 4. Germline CDR1 and CDR2: MNHNS and SASEGT.